What follows is one T cell receptor beta chain and its context. Antigen: not known. The record originates from a study of T-cell memory formation after mild COVID-19. The study's findings and limits: CD4+ bias marked clones expanding day 15 to 37, unlike balanced contracting clones. Certain responding clones were present in pre-infection memory, suggesting participation of cross-reactive memory.

Using constant-segment primers, 5'RACE produced TCR alpha and TCR beta cDNA libraries carrying sample barcodes and UMIs. MiXCR was run by TCRdb on the 5' RACE reads, yielding one entry per CDR3 protein. The sample records 400,000 or so distinct CDR3 sequences, roughly 20% being singletons. CDR1 and CDR2 from the germline V gene are MDHEN and SYDVKM. Trimming removed 6 bases from V and 0 bases from J, with 14 bases in between. The CDR3 contains 15 residues. What was sequenced was PBMCs or a T cell subset sorted from them (not recorded which). The chain couples TRBV28 to TRBJ2-5; D not certain. This TCR was sampled from an adult woman who had mild COVID-19 (a few samples of this study predate the infection). Cell type and time point are not known. The CDR3 region has the DNA TGTGCCAGCAGCTCCCGTCCGGCGTACCAAGAGACCCAGTACTTC. Translated, it gives CASSSRPAYQETQYF.